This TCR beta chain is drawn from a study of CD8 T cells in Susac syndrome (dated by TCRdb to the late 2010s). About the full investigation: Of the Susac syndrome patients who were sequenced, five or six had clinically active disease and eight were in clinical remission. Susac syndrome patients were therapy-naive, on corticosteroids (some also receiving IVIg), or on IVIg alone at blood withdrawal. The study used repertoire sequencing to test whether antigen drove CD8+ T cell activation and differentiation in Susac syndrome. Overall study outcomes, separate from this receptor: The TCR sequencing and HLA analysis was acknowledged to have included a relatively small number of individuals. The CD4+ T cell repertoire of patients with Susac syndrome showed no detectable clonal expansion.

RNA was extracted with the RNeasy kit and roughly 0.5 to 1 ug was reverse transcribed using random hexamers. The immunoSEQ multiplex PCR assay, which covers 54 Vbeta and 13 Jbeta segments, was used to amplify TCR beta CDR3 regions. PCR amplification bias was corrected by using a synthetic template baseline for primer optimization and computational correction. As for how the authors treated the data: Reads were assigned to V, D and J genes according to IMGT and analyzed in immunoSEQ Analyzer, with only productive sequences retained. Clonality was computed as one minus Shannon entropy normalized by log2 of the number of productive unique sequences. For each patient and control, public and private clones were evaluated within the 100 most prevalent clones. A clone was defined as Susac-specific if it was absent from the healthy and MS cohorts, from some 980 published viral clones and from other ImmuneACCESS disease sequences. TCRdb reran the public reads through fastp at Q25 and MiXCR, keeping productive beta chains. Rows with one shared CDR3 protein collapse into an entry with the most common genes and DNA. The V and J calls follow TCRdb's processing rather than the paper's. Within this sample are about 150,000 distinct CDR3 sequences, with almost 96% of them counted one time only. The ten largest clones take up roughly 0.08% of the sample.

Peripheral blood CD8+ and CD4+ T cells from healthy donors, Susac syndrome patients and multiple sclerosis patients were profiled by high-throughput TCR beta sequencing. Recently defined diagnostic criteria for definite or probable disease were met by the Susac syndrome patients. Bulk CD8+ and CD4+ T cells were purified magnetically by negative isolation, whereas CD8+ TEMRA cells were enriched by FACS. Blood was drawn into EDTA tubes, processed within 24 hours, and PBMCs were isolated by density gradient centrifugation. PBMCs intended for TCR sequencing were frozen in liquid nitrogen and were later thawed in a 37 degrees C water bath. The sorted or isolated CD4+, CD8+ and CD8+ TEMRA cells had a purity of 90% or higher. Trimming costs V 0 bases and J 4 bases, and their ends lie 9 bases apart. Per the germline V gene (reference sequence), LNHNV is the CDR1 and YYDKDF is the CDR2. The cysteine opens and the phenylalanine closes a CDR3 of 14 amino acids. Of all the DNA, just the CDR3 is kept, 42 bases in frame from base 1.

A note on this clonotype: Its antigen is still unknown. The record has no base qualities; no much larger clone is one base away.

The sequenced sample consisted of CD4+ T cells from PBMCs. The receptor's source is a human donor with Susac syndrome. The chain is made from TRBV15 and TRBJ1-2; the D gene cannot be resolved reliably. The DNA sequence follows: TGTGCCACCAGCAGAGATTCAGCAGCCTATGGCTACACCTTC. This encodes CATSRDSAAYGYTF.